Below, 6 T cell receptor beta chains from the same sample are listed, as sequenced in a study of regulatory T cells in long-lasting Graves disease. Time point: newly diagnosed GD, antithyroid drugs for less than 3 months. PBMCs were the source of the RNA used for TCR sequencing. Construction of the TCR beta libraries employed iRepertoire HTBI primers in conjunction with Arm-PCR of CDR3 regions. From the multiplex PCR reads, TCRdb called clonotypes with MiXCR, one entry per CDR3 protein. Altogether 200,000 to 250,000 distinct CDR3 sequences are present, 20% to 25% being singletons, with the ten largest covering about 15%. Sequencing used peripheral blood mononuclear cells (PBMCs), obtained at new diagnosis, from a patient treated with antithyroid drugs. These receptor sequences come from a female donor with Graves disease.

The table lists this clonotype with many counts. V usage is TRBV5-4 and J usage is TRBJ2-1; possibly TRBD1 for D (6 bases). The CDR3 sequence is 16 residues long. Germline CDR1 reads SGHNT; CDR2 reads YYREEE (reference sequence). Trimming stripped 4 bases from V and 7 bases from J, with 21 bases between. In nucleotides, the CDR3 is TGTGCCAGCAGCCCCAGTCCGGACAGAAGGGCTAATGAGCAGTTCTTC. It encodes CASSPSPDRRANEQFF.

This clonotype occurred many times. The chain has TRBV4-1 and TRBJ1-1; D not resolved. Looked up from germline, CDR1 is MGHRA and CDR2 is YSYEKL. This CDR3 spans 15 amino acids. Between the trimmed V and J ends, which lost 0 bases and 5 bases, there was a span of 13 bases. The CDR3 here is CASSQDVESGTEAFF. For the CDR3, the DNA is TGCGCCAGCAGCCAAGATGTGGAATCGGGGACTGAAGCTTTCTTT.

This chain joins TRBV7-9 and TRBJ1-2, with TRBD1 identical over 7 bases. The CDR3 length is 17 residues. Per the germline V gene, CDR1 is SEHNR and CDR2 is FQNEAQ (reference sequence). The trim removed 4 bases at V and 5 bases at J, leaving 16 bases unmatched. The CDR3 spells CASSSTHTQGRVYGYTF. CDR3 nucleotide sequence: TGTGCCAGCAGCTCCACCCACACACAGGGGCGAGTTTATGGCTACACCTTC. The variable domain in full, completed from reference TRBV7-9 and TRBJ1-2, reads DTGVSQNPRHKITKRGQNVTFRCDPISEHNRLYWYRQTLGQGPEFLTYFQNEAQLEKSRLLSDRFSAERPKGSFSTLEIQRTEQGDSAMYLCASSSTHTQGRVYGYTFGSGTRLTVV.

V and J are TRBV7-9 and TRBJ2-1; TRBD2 matches 13 bases. The ends lost 5 bases at V and 4 bases at J; junction bases unmatched: 11. The CDR3 has 18 residues. Germline CDR1 and CDR2: SEHNR and FQNEAQ (reference sequence). The CDR3, as DNA: TGTGCCAGCAGCACCGTACACTCACTAGCGGGGGGGTACAATGAGCAGTTCTTC. This translates into CASSTVHSLAGGYNEQFF.

On this clonotype itself: This is likely an artifact of a read error, given a far larger clone one base away. The chain is built from TRBV5-1 and TRBJ2-1, with D perhaps matching TRBD2 (6 bases). Germline V gene sequence: CDR1 SGHRS, CDR2 YFSETQ. CDR3 length: 14 residues. V shed 2 bases and J shed 10 bases, with 16 bases lying between them. The CDR3 DNA sequence: TGCGCCAGCAGCTTACGGGAGTTTCAAAACGAGCAGTTCTTC. Translation: CASSLREFQNEQFF.

This clonotype was counted ten times or more. The rearrangement uses TRBV20-1 and TRBJ2-7, with 7 bases matching TRBD2. The V gene end was trimmed by 6 bases and the J gene end by 3 bases; junction bases not matched to a gene: 11. The CDR3 consists of 14 residues. CDR1 and CDR2 from the germline V gene are DFQATT and SNEGSKA (reference sequence). In DNA form, the CDR3 reads TGCAGTGCAACTAGGGATGCGGGGGACTACGAGCAGTACTTC. Translation gives CSATRDAGDYEQYF.